This T cell receptor (beta chain) stems from a study of cytomegalovirus exposure and HLA in healthy donors. Study-wide background: The roughly 700 first-cohort repertoires shared a platform with the roughly 120 validation repertoires, as reported in a later analysis. Overall study results and limits: One later analysis, an examination of the 90 to 150 validation repertoires, found that first-cohort TCR clusters tended to co-occur in them. The study put some 150 TCR beta chains on its list as cytomegalovirus-associated. Rare TCR sequences predominated, though certain public TCRs were found in many donors.

V dropped 3 bases and J dropped 4 bases, with 9 bases sitting between them. The V gene's germline CDR1 is MNHNS and CDR2 SASEGT. The CDR3 totals 13 residues. On this clone itself: Its target is not known.

Assay: immunoSEQ multiplex PCR; the TCRdb copy retains only in-frame clones and omits some. The table records about 68,000 clones, roughly nine tenths of them present only once. The origin of this receptor is a man between 18 and 35 years old in good health and CMV-seronegative. This chain uses TRBV6-1 with TRBJ2-5; TRBD1 is a possible D gene (5 bases). Material: PBMCs. CDR3 sequence reads: CASSDNRGETQYF. The CDR3 DNA reads TGTGCCAGCAGTGACAATAGGGGAGAGACCCAGTACTTC.